The 13 T cell receptor beta chains in this list originate from one sample, sequenced in a study of CD8 T cells in Susac syndrome. RNA totalling roughly 0.5 to 1 ug underwent reverse transcription with random hexamers. One entry per CDR3 protein, called by TCRdb with MiXCR from the immunoSEQ multiplex PCR reads. The sample shows around 140,000 distinct CDR3 sequences, roughly 80% of them seen only once. Specimen: CD8+ T cells from PBMCs. The receptor set was obtained from a human donor with multiple sclerosis.

V usage is TRBV19 and J usage is TRBJ2-2; 13 positions match TRBD2. J was trimmed by 6 bases and V by 3 bases; bases with no gene match: 4. In germline, CDR1 is LNHDA, CDR2 SQIVND (reference sequence). The CDR3 runs 16 residues. The CDR3 reads CASSIGLAGVAGELFF. CDR3 bases: TGTGCCAGTAGTATCGGACTAGCGGGAGTAGCCGGGGAGCTGTTTTTT.

This clonotype was recorded a few times. The chain combines TRBV12-3 or TRBV12-4 with TRBJ2-1, with TRBD1 as a possible D gene (6 bases). Trimming left V 7 bases short and J 6 bases short, with 16 bases between. CDR3 length: 14 amino acids. CDR3 in amino acids: CASTPAGQFNEQFF. DNA of the CDR3: TGTGCCAGCACTCCCGCCGGACAGTTCAATGAGCAGTTCTTC.

The rearrangement joins TRBV7-2 to TRBJ1-2; D is ambiguous. The length of the CDR3 is 13 residues. Germline V gives CDR1 SGHTA, CDR2 FQGNSA. Between the trimmed V and J ends, which lost 3 bases and 3 bases, there was a span of 8 bases. CDR3 residues: CASSFRGDYGYTF. CDR3 DNA: TGTGCCAGCAGCTTTCGGGGTGACTATGGCTACACCTTC.

The chain recombines TRBV13 with TRBJ1-2; unclear D gene. Germline CDR1 and CDR2: PRHDT and FYEKMQ (reference sequence). CDR3 length equals 15 residues. V lost 3 bases and J lost 5, with 16 bases in between. CDR3 DNA: TGTGCCAGCAGCTTGGCTTCCGGGCAGTCGTATGGCTACACCTTC. This sequence encodes CASSLASGQSYGYTF.

The chain combines TRBV6-2 or TRBV6-3 with TRBJ2-2, with 8 bases identical to TRBD2. This CDR3 has 16 amino acids. Unmatched junction bases numbered 15, after V lost 8 bases and J lost 7 bases. Looked up from germline, CDR1 is MNHEY and CDR2 is SVGEGT. CDR3 residues: CASGELAAQEGGELFF. For the CDR3, the DNA is TGTGCCAGCGGGGAACTAGCGGCTCAGGAGGGCGGGGAGCTGTTTTTT.

The chain recombines TRBV27 with TRBJ1-2; D is ambiguous. Deletions cut 8 bases from V and 7 bases from J, with 11 bases between. Germline CDR1 reads MNHEY; CDR2 reads SMNVEV (reference sequence). This CDR3 is built from 11 residues. For the CDR3, the DNA is TGTGCCAGCTCGGCCGGGGTTGGCTACACCTTC. Its protein is CASSAGVGYTF.

V is TRBV27 and J is TRBJ1-6; no clear D gene. CDR1 is MNHEY, CDR2 SMNVEV, per germline (reference sequence). V dropped 5 bases and J dropped 12 bases, with 29 bases sitting between them. The CDR3 is 18 residues long. DNA for the CDR3: TGTGCCAGCAGTCCAGCGGGGATGAACAAGAGATCATGGGAACCCCTCCACTTT. Amino acid sequence: CASSPAGMNKRSWEPLHF.

This chain links TRBV4-3 with TRBJ2-2; D gene uncertain. The CDR3 has 14 residues. Trimming took 7 bases from V and 6 from J, leaving 15 bases between them. CDR1 and CDR2 (germline): LGHNA, YSLEER. CDR3 nucleotides: TGCGCCAGCACTGAGTGGTCGCTGTCCGGGGAGCTGTTTTTT. This sequence encodes CASTEWSLSGELFF.

The V call is TRBV6-5, the J call TRBJ2-3, with D possibly being TRBD1 or TRBD2 (5 bases each). The ends were cut back, 0 bases at V and 5 bases at J, with 15 bases in the middle. The CDR3 consists of 16 residues. Germline lookup yields CDR1 MNHEY and CDR2 SVGAGI. The CDR3 nucleotides are TGTGCCAGCAGTTACTCGGGGGACCCGGTGGGAGATACGCAGTATTTT. The encoded protein is CASSYSGDPVGDTQYF.

A single count supports this clonotype. The gene calls are TRBV2 and TRBJ1-1, with unresolved D. Trimming left V 1 base short and J 8 bases short, with 14 bases between. Germline CDR1 is SNHLY and CDR2 is FYNNEI. CDR3 length: 14 residues. CDR3 residues: CASSEGQVKVEAFF. In DNA form, the CDR3 reads TGTGCCAGCAGTGAAGGGCAGGTAAAGGTAGAAGCTTTCTTT.

The chain combines TRBV6-5 with TRBJ2-1, with D possibly TRBD2 on 5 matching bases. CDR3 length: 15 residues. Trimming took off 3 bases at V and 4 bases at J, with 13 bases between the two ends. In germline, CDR1 is MNHEY, CDR2 SVGAGI. The CDR3 DNA reads TGTGCCAGCAGTTATGCGGGTTCCCCATACAATGAGCAGTTCTTC. Encoded protein: CASSYAGSPYNEQFF.

The rearrangement links TRBV28 to TRBJ1-3; TRBD1 is a possible D gene (6 bases). V was trimmed by 5 bases and J by 0 bases, leaving 11 bases between them. The CDR3 consists of 15 residues. Germline V CDR1 and CDR2: MDHEN, SYDVKM. The CDR3, as DNA: TGTGCCAGCAGTCACAGGGCTTTCTCTGGAAACACCATATATTTT. Protein: CASSHRAFSGNTIYF.

This clonotype was found a few times. This chain joins TRBV27 and TRBJ2-3, with TRBD2 matching over 12 bases. This CDR3 is 14 amino acids long. Germline V gives CDR1 MNHEY, CDR2 SMNVEV (reference sequence). The V gene end was trimmed by 8 bases and the J gene end by 1 base; junction bases not matched to a gene: 1. The CDR3 reads CASRTSGGTDTQYF. In nucleotides, the CDR3 is TGTGCCAGCCGGACTAGCGGGGGCACAGATACGCAGTATTTT.